These T cell receptor beta chains were read from a single sample in a study of molecular identifiers for immune sequencing clone quantification. One entry per CDR3 protein, called by TCRdb with MiXCR from the PCR reads. This table has under 800,000 distinct CDR3 sequences, less than 30% appearing once. The sample consisted of naive CD8+ T cells from blood, with Jurkat cell RNA spiked in. The receptors here all came from a human donor in good health. Some libraries in this study had Jurkat cell RNA spiked in. Both conserved end residues are part of each CDR3. Each record gives: CDR3 length, J gene, V gene, clone size, D gene, CDR3 DNA, CDR3 protein. The D gene is left open where the match is weak. Expanded clones get a size class; other rows say once, few or many, or leave the size out.

len: 13; j_gene: TRBJ2-5; v_gene: TRBV27; abundance: many; d_gene: -; CDR3nt: TGTGCCAGCAGTTTTGGCCCACAAGAGACCCAGTACTTC; CDR3aa: CASSFGPQETQYF
len: 15; j_gene: TRBJ2-7; v_gene: TRBV3-1; abundance: -; d_gene: TRBD2; CDR3nt: TGTGCCAGCAGCCAAGGACTAGCGGGAGAAAACGAGCAGTACTTC; CDR3aa: CASSQGLAGENEQYF
len: 15; j_gene: TRBJ1-2; v_gene: TRBV6-6; abundance: many; d_gene: TRBD1; CDR3nt: TGTGCCAGCAGTGAAGGGGACAGTATAAGATATGGCTACACCTTC; CDR3aa: CASSEGDSIRYGYTF
len: 13; j_gene: TRBJ1-6; v_gene: TRBV12-3/TRBV12-4; abundance: few; d_gene: -; CDR3nt: TGTGCCAGCAGCCAGAGGACCGATGACACCCTCCACTTT; CDR3aa: CASSQRTDDTLHF
len: 13; j_gene: TRBJ1-1; v_gene: TRBV12-3/TRBV12-4; abundance: many; d_gene: -; CDR3nt: TGTGCCAGCAGGGGGTGGGGGGCGGCAGATGCTTTCTTT; CDR3aa: CASRGWGAADAFF
len: 12; j_gene: TRBJ2-5; v_gene: TRBV7-9; abundance: -; d_gene: -; CDR3nt: TGTGCCAGCCCGGGGCTCCAAGAGACCCAGTACTTC; CDR3aa: CASPGLQETQYF
len: 14; j_gene: TRBJ2-1; v_gene: TRBV10-3; abundance: -; d_gene: -; CDR3nt: TGTGCCATCAGTGGGTCGGGGGCCAGGTATGAGCAGTTCTTC; CDR3aa: CAISGSGARYEQFF
len: 19; j_gene: TRBJ2-6; v_gene: TRBV5-5; abundance: many; d_gene: -; CDR3nt: TGTGCCAGCAGCCAAGCCCCAGGGACACTCAACTCTGGGGCCAACGTCCTGACTTTC; CDR3aa: CASSQAPGTLNSGANVLTF
len: 15; j_gene: TRBJ2-7; v_gene: TRBV5-3; abundance: few; d_gene: TRBD2; CDR3nt: TGTGCCAGCAGCTTGGTAGCGGGGGCCGCCTACGGGCAGTACTTC; CDR3aa: CASSLVAGAAYGQYF
len: 12; j_gene: TRBJ1-1; v_gene: TRBV7-9; abundance: -; d_gene: -; CDR3nt: TGTGCCAGCACCGCCGCCGAGGCTGAAGCTTTCTTT; CDR3aa: CASTAAEAEAFF
len: 13; j_gene: TRBJ2-5; v_gene: TRBV29-1; abundance: -; d_gene: -; CDR3nt: TGCAGCGTTGAGGGGCTCGGAGAAGAGACCCAGTACTTC; CDR3aa: CSVEGLGEETQYF
len: 13; j_gene: TRBJ2-7; v_gene: TRBV6-5; abundance: many; d_gene: -; CDR3nt: TGTGCCAGCAGAGTTAGGGGAACCTACGAGCAGTACTTC; CDR3aa: CASRVRGTYEQYF
len: 15; j_gene: TRBJ2-7; v_gene: TRBV5-1; abundance: few; d_gene: TRBD1; CDR3nt: TGCGCCAGCAGCGGGGGACAGGGGGCCTCCTACGAGCAGTACTTC; CDR3aa: CASSGGQGASYEQYF
len: 14; j_gene: TRBJ2-1; v_gene: TRBV12-3/TRBV12-4; abundance: -; d_gene: -; CDR3nt: TGTGCCAGCAACCTCGGTTACGGGGAAGATGAGCAGTTCTTC; CDR3aa: CASNLGYGEDEQFF
len: 18; j_gene: TRBJ2-7; v_gene: TRBV12-3/TRBV12-4; abundance: many; d_gene: -; CDR3nt: TGTGCCAGCAGTTTAGCGGTCCCGCCCGAAGGGGTTGACTACGAGCAGTACTTC; CDR3aa: CASSLAVPPEGVDYEQYF
len: 14; j_gene: TRBJ2-2; v_gene: TRBV28; abundance: few; d_gene: TRBD1; CDR3nt: TGTGCCAGCAGATCCTACAGGGGAACCGGGGAGCTGTTTTTT; CDR3aa: CASRSYRGTGELFF
len: 16; j_gene: TRBJ1-1; v_gene: TRBV4-3; abundance: few; d_gene: TRBD1; CDR3nt: TGCGCCAGCAGCCAAGACAGGGGGCGGCTGAACACTGATGCTTTCTTT; CDR3aa: CASSQDRGRLNTDAFF
len: 14; j_gene: TRBJ1-1; v_gene: TRBV7-9; abundance: many; d_gene: -; CDR3nt: TGTGCCAGCAGCCCAGGGACCGGAATAGGGAAAGCTTTCTTT; CDR3aa: CASSPGTGIGKAFF
len: 13; j_gene: TRBJ1-1; v_gene: TRBV9; abundance: -; d_gene: -; CDR3nt: TGTGCCAGCAGCTTAGTAGTTGAGGCTGAAGTTTTCTTT; CDR3aa: CASSLVVEAEVFF
len: 15; j_gene: TRBJ1-1; v_gene: TRBV6-5; abundance: many; d_gene: -; CDR3nt: TGTGCCAGCAGTTTAGCAAGGAGGGGGTACACTGAAGCTTTCTTT; CDR3aa: CASSLARRGYTEAFF
len: 15; j_gene: TRBJ2-3; v_gene: TRBV9; abundance: few; d_gene: -; CDR3nt: TGTGCCAGCAGCGTTGCAGGGAGAAGCACAGATACGCAGTATTTT; CDR3aa: CASSVAGRSTDTQYF
len: 15; j_gene: TRBJ1-5; v_gene: TRBV15; abundance: many; d_gene: -; CDR3nt: TGTGCCACCAGCAGAGATCGCGGGAAAAATCAGCCCCAGCATTTT; CDR3aa: CATSRDRGKNQPQHF
len: 16; j_gene: TRBJ2-1; v_gene: TRBV4-1; abundance: few; d_gene: TRBD2; CDR3nt: TGCGCCAGCAGCCACCGGCGAGCGGGGCCGGACAATGAGCAGTTCTTC; CDR3aa: CASSHRRAGPDNEQFF
len: 14; j_gene: TRBJ1-4; v_gene: TRBV5-1; abundance: few; d_gene: TRBD1; CDR3nt: TGCGCCAGCAGCAACCTCCAGGGGGATGAAAAACTGTTTTTT; CDR3aa: CASSNLQGDEKLFF
len: 15; j_gene: TRBJ2-7; v_gene: TRBV18; abundance: few; d_gene: -; CDR3nt: TGTGCCAGCTCATACACCGGGACAAAGTACTACGAGCAGTACTTC; CDR3aa: CASSYTGTKYYEQYF
len: 15; j_gene: TRBJ2-7; v_gene: TRBV4-3; abundance: -; d_gene: -; CDR3nt: TGCGCCAGCAGCCAAGGCAGGGGCCCATCCTACGAGCAGTACTTC; CDR3aa: CASSQGRGPSYEQYF
len: 16; j_gene: TRBJ2-2; v_gene: TRBV4-3; abundance: few; d_gene: TRBD2; CDR3nt: TGCGCCAGCAGCCCGTGGACTAGCGGGATCTCCGGGGAGCTGTTTTTT; CDR3aa: CASSPWTSGISGELFF
len: 16; j_gene: TRBJ2-3; v_gene: TRBV10-3; abundance: -; d_gene: TRBD2; CDR3nt: TGTGCCACCCACCCCGGGGAGGGATGGAGCACAGATACGCAGTATTTT; CDR3aa: CATHPGEGWSTDTQYF
len: 19; j_gene: TRBJ1-4; v_gene: TRBV4-3; abundance: many; d_gene: -; CDR3nt: TGCGCCAGCAGCCAAAACCCCTTTCCCCCGAGGACAACTAATGAAAAACTGTTTTTT; CDR3aa: CASSQNPFPPRTTNEKLFF
len: 12; j_gene: TRBJ2-7; v_gene: TRBV12-3/TRBV12-4; abundance: -; d_gene: TRBD1; CDR3nt: TGTGCCAGCAGCGCAGACAGGGACGAGCAGTACTTC; CDR3aa: CASSADRDEQYF
len: 15; j_gene: TRBJ2-7; v_gene: TRBV27; abundance: -; d_gene: -; CDR3nt: TGTGCCAACAGTTCCCTAGAGGGTCAGGGTTACGAGCAGTACTTC; CDR3aa: CANSSLEGQGYEQYF
len: 15; j_gene: TRBJ2-1; v_gene: TRBV7-9; abundance: -; d_gene: TRBD2; CDR3nt: TGTGCCAGCAGCCTGACTAGCGGGAGGGTCTATGAGCAGTTCTTC; CDR3aa: CASSLTSGRVYEQFF
len: 14; j_gene: TRBJ1-4; v_gene: TRBV12-3/TRBV12-4; abundance: many; d_gene: -; CDR3nt: TGTGCCAGCAGTTTAGAAGCGTGGGGGGAAAAACTGTTTTTT; CDR3aa: CASSLEAWGEKLFF
len: 13; j_gene: TRBJ2-7; v_gene: TRBV20-1; abundance: many; d_gene: TRBD1; CDR3nt: TGCAGTGCTAGAGACAGGGGGCACTACGAGCAGTACTTC; CDR3aa: CSARDRGHYEQYF
len: 13; j_gene: TRBJ2-5; v_gene: TRBV12-3/TRBV12-4; abundance: -; d_gene: -; CDR3nt: TGTGCCAGCACTACAGGGAGGGAAGAGACCCAGTACTTC; CDR3aa: CASTTGREETQYF
len: 15; j_gene: TRBJ1-3; v_gene: TRBV16; abundance: many; d_gene: -; CDR3nt: TGTGCCAGCAGCCAACCCCAGTCCTCTGGAAACACCATATATTTT; CDR3aa: CASSQPQSSGNTIYF
len: 15; j_gene: TRBJ2-2; v_gene: TRBV7-2; abundance: -; d_gene: -; CDR3nt: TGTGCCAGCAGCTTAGAAGGGGCGCACACCGGGGAGCTGTTTTTT; CDR3aa: CASSLEGAHTGELFF
len: 13; j_gene: TRBJ2-2; v_gene: TRBV11-2; abundance: few; d_gene: -; CDR3nt: TGTGCCAGCAGCTTAGGAATGGGCGGGGAGCTGTTTTTT; CDR3aa: CASSLGMGGELFF
len: 17; j_gene: TRBJ2-3; v_gene: TRBV20-1; abundance: -; d_gene: -; CDR3nt: TGCAGTGCTAGAGCGCAGGACACCTTGATTACCCCAGATACGCAGTATTTT; CDR3aa: CSARAQDTLITPDTQYF
len: 14; j_gene: TRBJ2-5; v_gene: TRBV10-3; abundance: once; d_gene: TRBD2; CDR3nt: TGTGCCATCAGTGAGGGTAGCGGGGGAGGGACCCAGTACTTC; CDR3aa: CAISEGSGGGTQYF
len: 13; j_gene: TRBJ2-1; v_gene: TRBV30; abundance: many; d_gene: -; CDR3nt: TGTGCCTGGAGTGTACTCGATGAGGGTGAGCAGTTCTTC; CDR3aa: CAWSVLDEGEQFF
len: 14; j_gene: TRBJ2-5; v_gene: TRBV7-6; abundance: -; d_gene: TRBD2; CDR3nt: TGTACCAGCAGCCCCGGGACTAATCTAGAGACCCAGTACTTC; CDR3aa: CTSSPGTNLETQYF
len: 16; j_gene: TRBJ1-5; v_gene: TRBV2; abundance: many; d_gene: TRBD1; CDR3nt: TGTGCCAGCAGAGGTTGGACAGGGACTAGCAATCAGCCCCAGCATTTT; CDR3aa: CASRGWTGTSNQPQHF
len: 16; j_gene: TRBJ1-3; v_gene: TRBV4-1; abundance: -; d_gene: -; CDR3nt: TGCGCCAGCAGCCAGGGGACTGCCTTCTCTGGAAACACCATATATTTT; CDR3aa: CASSQGTAFSGNTIYF
len: 15; j_gene: TRBJ1-5; v_gene: TRBV18; abundance: few; d_gene: -; CDR3nt: TGTGCCAGCTCACTCCCAGGACCGCTTGACCAGCCCCAGCATTTT; CDR3aa: CASSLPGPLDQPQHF
len: 13; j_gene: TRBJ2-7; v_gene: TRBV7-9; abundance: few; d_gene: -; CDR3nt: TGTGCCAGCAGCTTACAGAATCCCTACGAGCAGTACTTC; CDR3aa: CASSLQNPYEQYF
len: 17; j_gene: TRBJ1-1; v_gene: TRBV30; abundance: many; d_gene: -; CDR3nt: TGTGCCTGGATACCCCCTGGAAGGGCGGTGTTGAGCGCTGAAGCTTTCTTT; CDR3aa: CAWIPPGRAVLSAEAFF
len: 13; j_gene: TRBJ2-7; v_gene: TRBV6-1; abundance: -; d_gene: TRBD1; CDR3nt: TGTGCCAGCAGAGGGACAGGGGGCGACGAGCAGTACTTC; CDR3aa: CASRGTGGDEQYF
len: 16; j_gene: TRBJ2-5; v_gene: TRBV5-5; abundance: -; d_gene: TRBD1; CDR3nt: TGTGCCAGCAGCCCACCGGGACAGGGGTACCAAGAGACCCAGTACTTC; CDR3aa: CASSPPGQGYQETQYF
len: 18; j_gene: TRBJ1-1; v_gene: TRBV7-9; abundance: -; d_gene: -; CDR3nt: -; CDR3aa: CASSLVRGHFGSGTEAFF
len: 15; j_gene: TRBJ2-3; v_gene: TRBV7-6; abundance: many; d_gene: -; CDR3nt: TGTGCCAGCAGCTTAAGTCGTAGGGGTGCAGATACGCAGTATTTT; CDR3aa: CASSLSRRGADTQYF
len: 16; j_gene: TRBJ2-3; v_gene: TRBV7-6; abundance: many; d_gene: -; CDR3nt: TGTGCCAGCAGCTCAACCCGGACATCGCCCACAGATACGCAGTATTTT; CDR3aa: CASSSTRTSPTDTQYF
len: 14; j_gene: TRBJ1-1; v_gene: TRBV19; abundance: -; d_gene: TRBD1; CDR3nt: TGTGCCAGTAGTAGCCAGGGGGCGAACACTGAAGCTTTCTTT; CDR3aa: CASSSQGANTEAFF